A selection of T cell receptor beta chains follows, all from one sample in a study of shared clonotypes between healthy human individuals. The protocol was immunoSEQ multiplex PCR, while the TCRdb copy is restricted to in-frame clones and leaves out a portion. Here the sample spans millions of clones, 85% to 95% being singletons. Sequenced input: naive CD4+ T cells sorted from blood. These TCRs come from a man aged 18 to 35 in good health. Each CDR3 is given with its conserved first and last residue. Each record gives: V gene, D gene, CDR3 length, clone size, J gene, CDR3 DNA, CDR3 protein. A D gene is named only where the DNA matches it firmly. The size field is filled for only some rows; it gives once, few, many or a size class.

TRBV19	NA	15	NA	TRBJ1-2	TGTGCCAGTAGTGAGTCCGGGACCGAGAACTATGGCTACACCTTC	CASSESGTENYGYTF
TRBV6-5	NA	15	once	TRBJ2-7	TGTGCCAGCAGCAACTGGGGCTCGCGAATCTACGAGCAGTACTTC	CASSNWGSRIYEQYF
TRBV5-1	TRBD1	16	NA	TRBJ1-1	TGCGCCAGCAGCTGGCAAGTCCAGGGGGCTAACACTGAAGCTTTCTTT	CASSWQVQGANTEAFF
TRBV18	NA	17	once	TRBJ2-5	TGTGCCAGCTCACCTACCTTGACTAGATTGTCCCAAGAGACCCAGTACTTC	CASSPTLTRLSQETQYF
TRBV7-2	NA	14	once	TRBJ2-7	TGTGCCAGCAGCTCCCAAAGCGGAACCTACGAGCAGTACTTC	CASSSQSGTYEQYF
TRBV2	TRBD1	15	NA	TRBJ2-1	TGTGCCAGCACGGTTTTTGACAGGGATTACAATGAGCAGTTCTTC	CASTVFDRDYNEQFF
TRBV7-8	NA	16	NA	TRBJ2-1	TGTGCCAGCAGTTCTACTCTTAGTGGGTCCTACAATGAGCAGTTCTTC	CASSSTLSGSYNEQFF
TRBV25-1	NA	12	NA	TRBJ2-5	TGTGCCAGCCCGGACAGGGAGGGGACCCAGTACTTC	CASPDREGTQYF
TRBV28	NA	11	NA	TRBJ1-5	TGTGCCAGCAGTTTTAGTCAGCCCCAGCATTTT	CASSFSQPQHF
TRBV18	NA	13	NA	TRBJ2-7	TGTGCCAGCTCACCACCGCAAGGGGACGAGCAGTACTTC	CASSPPQGDEQYF
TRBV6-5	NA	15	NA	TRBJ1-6	TGTGCCAGCAGTTACGAGACGGCCAAATTCTCACCCCTCCACTTT	CASSYETAKFSPLHF
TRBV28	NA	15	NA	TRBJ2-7	TGTGCCAGCAGCCAGGCGGGGTCAGGAGGCGGGGAGCAGTACTTC	CASSQAGSGGGEQYF
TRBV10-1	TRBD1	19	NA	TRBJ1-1	TGCGCCAGCAGTGAGTCATCGAGTTTACCGGGACAGGGGAACACTGAAGCTTTCTTT	CASSESSSLPGQGNTEAFF
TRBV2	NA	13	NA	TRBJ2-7	TGTGCCAGCAGTGATTGGGTTCCCTACGAGCAGTACTTC	CASSDWVPYEQYF
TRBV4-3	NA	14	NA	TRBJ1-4	TGCGCCAGCAGCCAAGACGCAACTAATGAAAAACTGTTTTTT	CASSQDATNEKLFF
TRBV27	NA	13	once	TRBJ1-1	TGTGCCAGCAGTTTATCGGGGAGGACTGAAGCTTTCTTT	CASSLSGRTEAFF
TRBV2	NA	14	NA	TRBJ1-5	TGTGCCAGCAGTGGGACAGAGAGTAATCAGCCCCAGCATTTT	CASSGTESNQPQHF
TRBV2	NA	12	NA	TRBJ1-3	TGTGCCAGCAGCGCTCCTGGAAACACCATATATTTT	CASSAPGNTIYF
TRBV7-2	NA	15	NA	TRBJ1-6	TGTGCCAGCAGCTTACGGGGGCCTATTGATTCACCCCTCCACTTT	CASSLRGPIDSPLHF
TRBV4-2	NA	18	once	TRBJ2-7	TGTGCCAGCAGCCAAGATCCTGGGTCAATGGGGCGGAATTACGAGCAGTACTTC	CASSQDPGSMGRNYEQYF
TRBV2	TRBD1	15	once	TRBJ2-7	TGTGCCAGCCAGGACAGGGCCCATCCCTCCTACGAGCAGTACTTC	CASQDRAHPSYEQYF
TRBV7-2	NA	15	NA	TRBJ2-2	TGTGCCAGCAGCCCTCAAGGTCTAAACACCGGGGAGCTGTTTTTT	CASSPQGLNTGELFF
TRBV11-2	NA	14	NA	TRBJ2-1	TGTGCCAGCAGTCTCGGTGGACATTACAATGAGCAGTTCTTC	CASSLGGHYNEQFF
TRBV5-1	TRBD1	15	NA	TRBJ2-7	TGCGCCAGCAGCCATTCACAGGGGGCTTCCTACGAGCAGTACTTC	CASSHSQGASYEQYF
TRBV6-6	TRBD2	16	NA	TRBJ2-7	TGTGCCAGCAGTTACACAACCGGGACTAGTGAATACGAGCAGTACTTC	CASSYTTGTSEYEQYF
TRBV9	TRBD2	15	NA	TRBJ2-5	TGTGCCAGCAGCGAGCCGGGACTAGCAGGGGAGACCCAGTACTTC	CASSEPGLAGETQYF
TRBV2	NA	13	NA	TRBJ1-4	TGTGCCAGCAGCACCTTCGGGGGTGAAAAACTGTTTTTT	CASSTFGGEKLFF
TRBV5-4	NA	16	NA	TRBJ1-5	TGTGCCAGCAGCTTGGATGGGGGGAGCAGCAATCAGCCCCAGCATTTT	CASSLDGGSSNQPQHF
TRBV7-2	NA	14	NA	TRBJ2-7	TGTGCCAGCAGCTCGGGACTTCTGTCCTACGAGCAGTACTTC	CASSSGLLSYEQYF
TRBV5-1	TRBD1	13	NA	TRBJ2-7	TGCGCCAGGATTGGACAGGAGCCCTACGAGCAGTACTTC	CARIGQEPYEQYF
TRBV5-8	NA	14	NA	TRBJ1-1	TGTGCCAGCAGCTTGATTTGGGTGAACACTGAAGCTTTCTTT	CASSLIWVNTEAFF
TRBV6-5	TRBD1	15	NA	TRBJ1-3	TGTGCCAGCAGTTCCAGGGGGGACTCTGGAAACACCATATATTTT	CASSSRGDSGNTIYF
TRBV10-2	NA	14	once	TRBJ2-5	TGCGCCAGCTCCCCCGGGAATCTCGGAAGGACCCAGTACTTC	CASSPGNLGRTQYF
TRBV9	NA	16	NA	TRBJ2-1	TGTGCCAGCAGCGTAGCTCCAGTCTCCTCCTACAATGAGCAGTTCTTC	CASSVAPVSSYNEQFF
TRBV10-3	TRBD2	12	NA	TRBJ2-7	TGTGCCATCGGGACTAGCGGGGTCGAGCAGTACTTC	CAIGTSGVEQYF
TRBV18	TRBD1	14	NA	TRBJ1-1	TGTGCCAGCTCACCTCGAACAGGGGACACTGAAGCTTTCTTT	CASSPRTGDTEAFF
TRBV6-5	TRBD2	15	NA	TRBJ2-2	TGTGCCAGCAGATCGGGACTAGCGGCCACCGGGGAGCTGTTTTTT	CASRSGLAATGELFF
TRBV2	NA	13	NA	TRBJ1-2	TGTGCCAGCAGCCCCCAAGGGAGGGATGGCTACACCTTC	CASSPQGRDGYTF
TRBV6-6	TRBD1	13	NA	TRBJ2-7	TGTGCCAGCAGCAGGGGGATAAGTGCCGAGCAGTACTTC	CASSRGISAEQYF
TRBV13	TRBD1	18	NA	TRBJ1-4	TGTGCCAGCAGCTTGACCGGGACAGTCACTTCAACTAATGAAAAACTGTTTTTT	CASSLTGTVTSTNEKLFF
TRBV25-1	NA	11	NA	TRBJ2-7	TGTGCCAGCAGTGAATGGGGCGAGCAGTACTTC	CASSEWGEQYF
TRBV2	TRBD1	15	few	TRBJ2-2	TGTGCCAGCAGTGATGCCGACAGGGGTGCCGGGGAGCTGTTTTTT	CASSDADRGAGELFF
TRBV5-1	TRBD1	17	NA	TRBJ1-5	TGCGCCAGCAACAGACCCGGACAGGGCATAAGCAATCAGCCCCAGCATTTT	CASNRPGQGISNQPQHF
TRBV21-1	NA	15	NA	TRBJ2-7	TGTGCCAGCGGGAAGCTAGCGGAGAGAAGTTACGAGCAGTACTTC	CASGKLAERSYEQYF
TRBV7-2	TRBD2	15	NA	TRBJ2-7	TGTGCCAGCAGCTTAGGGACTAGCGGGAAATACGAGCAGTACTTC	CASSLGTSGKYEQYF
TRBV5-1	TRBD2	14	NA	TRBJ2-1	TGCGCCAGCAGCTTGGTCGCGGGAGTGGATGAGCAGTTCTTC	CASSLVAGVDEQFF
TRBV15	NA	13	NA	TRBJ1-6	TGTGCCACCAGCAGAGTGGGAAATTCACCCCTCCACTTT	CATSRVGNSPLHF
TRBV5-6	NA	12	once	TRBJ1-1	TGTGCCAGCAGCTTGGTTGGGTTCTCGGCTTTCTTT	CASSLVGFSAFF
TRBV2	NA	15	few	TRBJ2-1	TGTGCCAGCAGTAATAACAGGGTTGGGGGCAATGAGCAGTTCTTC	CASSNNRVGGNEQFF
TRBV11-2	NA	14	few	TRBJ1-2	TGTGCCAGCAGCCCCAGGCAGACAGCTCATGGCTACACCTTC	CASSPRQTAHGYTF
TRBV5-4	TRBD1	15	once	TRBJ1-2	TGTGCCAGCAGCTTTCCGATACAGGGGGCGGGTGGCTACACCTTC	CASSFPIQGAGGYTF